This entry lists 21 T cell receptor beta chains sequenced from one sample in a study of blood T cell repertoires in COVID-19. Using immunoSEQ multiplex PCR, the repertoire was profiled, and TCRdb retains in-frame clones only, with some absent. Of 300,000 or so clones listed, around 86% are singletons. Material for sequencing was peripheral blood. Receptors originate from a woman in her fifties or sixties with acute or convalescent COVID-19.

The rearrangement links TRBV29-1 to TRBJ1-3; D ambiguous. Germline assignment: CDR1 SQVTM and CDR2 ANQGSEA. V was shortened by 7 bases and J by 0 bases, with 13 bases between the two germline ends. This CDR3 has 14 residues. The CDR3 is CSAPIPSSGNTIYF. DNA for the CDR3: TGCAGCGCTCCGATACCTAGCTCTGGAAACACCATATATTTT.

V and J are TRBV9 and TRBJ1-4; no clear D gene. This CDR3 has 14 amino acids. V was cut by 0 bases and J by 3 bases, with 6 bases left in between. Germline CDR1 SGDLS, CDR2 YYNGEE. The CDR3 coding sequence is TGTGCCAGCAGCGTAGGCCGGGCTAATGAAAAACTGTTTTTT. Protein product: CASSVGRANEKLFF.

The V gene is TRBV15, the J gene TRBJ1-4; D not resolved. V lost 3 bases, J lost 5 bases, and 7 bases lay in between. Germline V gene lookup returns CDR1 LNHNV and CDR2 YYDKDF (reference sequence). The CDR3 length is 13 residues. The CDR3 coding sequence is TGTGCCACCAGCAGGACGGGAAATGAAAAACTGTTTTTT. Encoded protein: CATSRTGNEKLFF.

This chain connects TRBV18 to TRBJ2-7, with D possibly matching TRBD1 (6 bases). CDR1 and CDR2 from the germline V gene are KGHSH and LQKENI. V was shortened by 2 bases and J by 4 bases, with 9 bases between the two germline ends. The CDR3 length is 13 residues. In DNA form, the CDR3 reads TGTGCCAGCTCACCAGGGACACAGTACGAGCAGTACTTC. Amino acids: CASSPGTQYEQYF.

This chain uses TRBV27 with TRBJ1-1, with TRBD1 as a possible D gene (6 bases). Germline CDR1 reads MNHEY; CDR2 reads SMNVEV (reference sequence). The CDR3 loop spans 14 amino acids. V was cut by 2 bases and J by 4 bases, with 11 bases left in between. DNA of the CDR3: TGTGCCAGCAGTTTAGGACAGAGGGGCACTGAAGCTTTCTTT. As protein: CASSLGQRGTEAFF.

This chain connects TRBV3-1 (or the pseudogene TRBV3-2) to TRBJ2-1; 16 positions match TRBD2. This CDR3 is built from 18 residues. V lost 5 bases, J lost 8 bases, and 12 bases stayed unmatched. CDR1 and CDR2 from the germline V gene are LGHDT and YNNKEL (reference sequence). CDR3 sequence: CASSSGTSGRGVRDEQFF. In DNA, the CDR3 is TGTGCCAGCAGCTCCGGGACTAGCGGGAGGGGGGTTAGGGATGAGCAGTTCTTC.

This chain connects TRBV18 to TRBJ1-6; 7 nucleotides agree with TRBD1. The V segment lost 4 bases and the J segment 6 bases; nucleotides outside the gene matches: 6. The CDR3 covers 15 residues. CDR1 is KGHSH and CDR2 is LQKENI in the germline V gene. The CDR3 region has the DNA TGTGCCAGCTCACAGCAGGGGGGTGGTAATTCACCCCTCCACTTT. Amino acids: CASSQQGGGNSPLHF.

J is TRBJ1-2 and V is TRBV5-1, with TRBD1 as a possible D gene (5 bases). V was trimmed by 0 bases and J by 2 bases, leaving 14 bases between them. The CDR3 has 16 amino acids. The germline gives CDR1 SGHRS, CDR2 YFSETQ. The CDR3 DNA sequence: TGCGCCAGCAGCTTGGATATCCAGGGAGGAAACTATGGCTACACCTTC. It specifies CASSLDIQGGNYGYTF.

The rearrangement joins TRBV3-1 (or the pseudogene TRBV3-2) to TRBJ2-3; a weak D match, TRBD2 (6 bases). Looked up from germline, CDR1 is LGHDT and CDR2 is YNNKEL (reference sequence). The length of the CDR3 is 14 residues. Trimming removed 6 bases at V and 8 bases at J, with 18 bases between. CDR3 DNA sequence: TGTGCCAGCAGGGCGGCGGGAACCGGGCGTACGCAGTATTTT. This sequence encodes CASRAAGTGRTQYF.

This chain joins TRBV5-1 and TRBJ1-4; 8 bases fit TRBD1. CDR3 length: 15 residues. With 0 bases clipped from V and 6 bases from J, the junction kept 4 bases outside the gene matches. Germline V gene lookup returns CDR1 SGHRS and CDR2 YFSETQ. Here the CDR3 DNA reads TGCGCCAGCAGCTTGGCTCCAGGGGGCGATGAAAAACTGTTTTTT. It is translated as CASSLAPGGDEKLFF.

V gene TRBV7-2 combines with J gene TRBJ2-7, with 11 bases that match TRBD1. This CDR3 is built from 16 residues. V lost 5 bases to trimming and J lost 2 bases; unmatched junction nucleotides: 8. Germline V CDR1 and CDR2: SGHTA, FQGNSA. CDR3 sequence (DNA): TGTGCCAGCAGCCTAACCGCGGGACAGGGGGCCTACGAGCAGTACTTC. Translated: CASSLTAGQGAYEQYF.

The chain links TRBV5-1 to TRBJ2-1; possible D gene TRBD1, 6 bases. Trimming stripped 4 bases from V and 8 bases from J, with 16 bases between. The CDR3 is made up of 14 amino acids. Germline V gives CDR1 SGHRS, CDR2 YFSETQ. CDR3 in DNA: TGCGCCAGCAGCGACCCCCAGGGGTCACATGAGCAGTTCTTC. Residues: CASSDPQGSHEQFF.

The chain uses TRBV7-3 and TRBJ1-6, with 10 bases fitting TRBD1. This CDR3 is 18 amino acids long. CDR1 is SGHTA, CDR2 FQGTGA, per germline. V shed 2 bases, J shed 6 bases, and the junction held 10 bases outside the gene matches. The DNA for the CDR3 is TGTGCCAGCAGCTTAGGGATGGGACAGGGGTTCGGTAATTCACCCCTCCACTTT. Its protein is CASSLGMGQGFGNSPLHF.

V gene TRBV28 combines with J gene TRBJ1-1, with 7 nucleotides matching TRBD1. The CDR3 is 16 amino acids. J gave up 1 base and V 4 bases, and 9 bases lay outside the gene matches. The germline gives CDR1 MDHEN, CDR2 SYDVKM. The CDR3 spells CASSSLRDSKNTEAFF. CDR3 DNA sequence: TGTGCCAGCAGTTCCCTCCGGGACAGCAAGAACACTGAAGCTTTCTTT.

The rearrangement uses TRBV5-1 and TRBJ2-1; D remains ambiguous. The V gene lost 4 bases and the J gene lost 1 base, with 12 bases spanning the gap. The CDR3 loop spans 15 amino acids. Per germline, CDR1 SGHRS and CDR2 YFSETQ. In nucleotides, the CDR3 is TGCGCCAGCAGCGTCGACAACTTTTCCTACAATGAGCAGTTCTTC. It is translated as CASSVDNFSYNEQFF. Full variable domain (rest looked up from reference TRBV5-1 and TRBJ2-1): KAGVTQTPRYLIKTRGQQVTLSCSPISGHRSVSWYQQTPGQGLQFLFEYFSETQRNKGNFPGRFSGRQFSNSRSEMNVSTLELGDSALYLCASSVDNFSYNEQFFGPGTRLTVL.

Details on this clone: One end of the junction does not line up with germline, which may come from a read error. V and J are TRBV5-1 and TRBJ2-6; D might be TRBD1 (5 bases). CDR1 is SGHRS, CDR2 YFSETQ, per germline. The CDR3 length is 16 residues. In nucleotides, the CDR3 is TGCGCCAGCAGCTTGGCGGGTTACTCTGGGGCCAACGTCCTAACTTTC. This encodes CASSLAGYSGANVLTF.

The chain employs TRBV28 and TRBJ2-5; the match to TRBD2 covers 9 bases. The CDR3 covers 16 residues. J was trimmed by 5 bases and V by 7 bases; bases with no gene match: 14. Germline CDR1 MDHEN, CDR2 SYDVKM. CDR3 coding DNA: TGTGCCAGCAATCCGTTAATTAGCGGGAGCCCGGAGACCCAGTACTTC. Its translation is CASNPLISGSPETQYF.

This chain connects TRBV9 to TRBJ2-7; D may be TRBD1 (6 bases). Per germline, CDR1 SGDLS and CDR2 YYNGEE. Trimming took off 0 bases at V and 6 bases at J, with 10 bases between the two ends. The CDR3 has 13 residues. The CDR3 here is CASSVATGTEQYF. The DNA of the CDR3 is TGTGCCAGCAGCGTAGCTACAGGGACCGAGCAGTACTTC.

This clone showed up just once. This sequence joins TRBV28 and TRBJ1-4; 7 nucleotides line up with TRBD1. In germline, CDR1 is MDHEN, CDR2 SYDVKM. Trimming cost V 6 bases and J 6 bases; bases outside gene matches: 7. The CDR3 covers 14 residues. CDR3 DNA sequence: TGTGCCAGCAGAACGACAGGGCGGGATGAAAAACTGTTTTTT. Protein: CASRTTGRDEKLFF.

Worth noting for this clone: An end of the junction differs from the germline gene, which may be a read error. The rearrangement links TRBV24-1 to TRBJ1-1; D may be TRBD1 (6 bases). The CDR3 covers 14 residues. CDR1 is KGHDR, CDR2 SFDVKD, per germline. The CDR3 reads CATRDFTWTDEAFF. The DNA for the CDR3 is TGTGCCACCAGGGATTTTACTTGGACAGATGAAGCTTTCTTT.

The chain links TRBV24-1 to TRBJ2-2; the D gene is possibly TRBD2 (5 bases). Looked up from germline, CDR1 is KGHDR and CDR2 is SFDVKD. This CDR3 is 12 amino acids long. Deletions cut 7 bases from V and 5 bases from J, with 7 bases between. In DNA form, the CDR3 reads TGTGCCACCAGAGCGGCGACCGGGGAGCTGTTTTTT. Protein sequence: CATRAATGELFF.